Listed below are T cell receptor beta chains from one sample, sequenced in a study of Ad26.COV2.S vaccination and SARS-CoV-2 variants. Clones were read by immunoSEQ multiplex PCR, and TCRdb kept only the in-frame ones, dropping some. The sample holds a few hundred thousand clones, over 75% seen once. The specimen comprised peripheral blood, sampled in a trial of Ad26.COV2.S vaccine versus placebo. The source is a person between 18 and 59 years old who received the Ad26.COV2.S COVID-19 vaccine or a placebo. The CDR3 runs from the conserved cysteine through the conserved F or W. The order of the fields is V gene, D gene, J gene, clone size, CDR3 protein, CDR3 DNA. D genes are given only for firm matches. The listing skips clone size in some rows; elsewhere it reads once, few, many or a size class.

>TRBV29-1|.|TRBJ1-1|.
CSVEGGEVTEAFF
TGCAGCGTTGAGGGAGGGGAGGTCACTGAAGCTTTCTTT
>TRBV19|.|TRBJ2-1|.
CASSMGRGLRYNEQFF
TGTGCCAGTAGTATGGGCCGAGGCTTAAGGTACAATGAGCAGTTCTTC
>TRBV4-1|TRBD2|TRBJ2-7|.
CASSQDRTSGWSYEQYF
TGCGCCAGCAGCCAAGATCGAACTAGCGGTTGGTCCTACGAGCAGTACTTC
>TRBV5-1|TRBD1|TRBJ2-7|.
CASSPSPGTGAREQYF
TGCGCCAGCAGCCCCTCCCCCGGGACAGGGGCTCGCGAGCAGTACTTC
>TRBV19|.|TRBJ2-1|.
CASSIYNEQFF
TGTGCCAGTAGTATCTACAATGAGCAGTTCTTC
>TRBV7-9|.|TRBJ2-3|.
CASSLEPHTQYF
TGTGCCAGCAGCTTAGAACCCCATACGCAGTATTTT
>TRBV3-1/TRBV3-2|.|TRBJ2-7|.
CASSQDRVAEQYF
TGTGCCAGCAGCCAAGACAGGGTGGCCGAGCAGTACTTC
>TRBV27|.|TRBJ1-6|.
CASSNWQGNSPLHF
TGTGCCAGCAGCAATTGGCAGGGGAATTCACCCCTCCACTTT
>TRBV11-2|.|TRBJ2-1|.
CASSSSGGSYNEQFF
TGTGCCAGCAGCTCGTCGGGCGGATCCTACAATGAGCAGTTCTTC
>TRBV2|.|TRBJ1-5|.
CASSDPRDKIYNQPQHF
TGTGCCAGCAGTGACCCCCGGGACAAGATTTATAATCAGCCCCAGCATTTT
>TRBV27|.|TRBJ1-6|.
CASSLGLNSPLHF
TGTGCCAGCAGTCTAGGGCTTAATTCACCCCTCCACTTT
>TRBV14|TRBD2|TRBJ2-5|.
CASSRKGTRRGETQYF
TGTGCCAGCAGCAGGAAGGGGACTAGAAGGGGGGAGACCCAGTACTTC
>TRBV2|TRBD1|TRBJ2-7|.
CASSEALFGQGAGEQYF
TGTGCCAGCAGTGAAGCGCTTTTTGGGCAGGGGGCGGGCGAGCAGTACTTC
>TRBV28|TRBD1|TRBJ1-2|.
CASSTIGTGNYGYTF
TGTGCCAGCAGTACTATTGGGACAGGGAACTATGGCTACACCTTC
>TRBV6-5|.|TRBJ2-3|.
CASSDSPGGTDTQYF
TGTGCCAGCAGTGACTCCCCAGGGGGGACGGATACGCAGTATTTT
>TRBV9|.|TRBJ2-5|.
CASSVAMGAETQYF
TGTGCCAGCAGCGTAGCGATGGGGGCAGAGACCCAGTACTTC
>TRBV27|.|TRBJ2-1|.
CASRRGSSSYNEQFF
TGTGCCAGCCGTCGGGGGAGCTCCTCCTACAATGAGCAGTTCTTC
>TRBV11-3|.|TRBJ2-1|.
CASSLDRDNEQFF
TGTGCCAGCAGCTTAGACAGGGACAATGAGCAGTTCTTC
>TRBV6-2/TRBV6-3|.|TRBJ1-2|.
CASSEAVADEGYTF
TGTGCCAGCAGTGAGGCGGTAGCGGACGAGGGCTACACCTTC
>TRBV5-4|.|TRBJ2-1|.
CASSLDQGSYNEQFF
TGTGCCAGCAGCTTGGACCAGGGCTCCTACAATGAGCAGTTCTTC
>TRBV7-2|.|TRBJ1-5|.
CASSTGPGGQPQHF
TGTGCCAGCAGCACTGGACCGGGGGGACAGCCCCAGCATTTT
>TRBV2|.|TRBJ2-1|.
CASSGLAPNEQFF
TGTGCCAGCAGTGGGCTAGCCCCCAATGAGCAGTTCTTC
>TRBV5-6|.|TRBJ2-7|.
CASSLLGPAFSEQYF
TGTGCCAGCAGCTTGTTAGGACCCGCATTCTCCGAGCAGTACTTC
>TRBV27|.|TRBJ1-2|.
CASSLSSSGDRGYTF
TGTGCCAGCAGTTTATCGTCCAGCGGAGATCGTGGCTACACCTTC
>TRBV6-1|.|TRBJ2-7|.
CASSEVRRFSYEQYF
TGTGCCAGCAGTGAAGTCAGACGGTTCTCCTACGAGCAGTACTTC
>TRBV2|.|TRBJ2-7|.
CASRPRASSSYEQYF
TGTGCCAGCCGACCCCGAGCGTCTAGCTCCTACGAGCAGTACTTC
>TRBV7-3|.|TRBJ1-6|.
CASSRTSSYNSPLHF
TGTGCCAGCAGCCGGACAAGCTCCTATAATTCACCCCTCCACTTT
>TRBV30|.|TRBJ1-4|.
CAWKRDFNEKLFF
TGTGCCTGGAAGAGGGACTTTAATGAAAAACTGTTTTTT
>TRBV5-6|.|TRBJ2-1|.
CASSLDRGSYNEQFF
TGTGCCAGCAGCTTGGATCGGGGCTCCTACAATGAGCAGTTCTTC
>TRBV6-2/TRBV6-3|.|TRBJ1-5|.
CASSYGGGGRQPQHF
TGTGCCAGCAGTTACGGAGGGGGAGGGCGGCAGCCCCAGCATTTT
>TRBV10-3|.|TRBJ2-3|.
CAISPGGRTRVTDTQYF
TGTGCCATCAGCCCCGGAGGCAGGACGAGGGTAACAGATACGCAGTATTTT
>TRBV6-2/TRBV6-3|.|TRBJ1-2|.
CASSPSPGGDGYTF
TGTGCCAGCAGTCCCTCCCCGGGGGGAGATGGCTACACCTTC
>TRBV15|TRBD2|TRBJ2-2|.
CATSPWLAGFLRDSNTGELFF
TGTGCCACCAGCCCGTGGCTAGCGGGTTTCCTACGGGATTCGAACACCGGGGAGCTGTTTTTT
>TRBV19|.|TRBJ1-2|.
CASSFLANYGYTF
TGTGCCAGTAGTTTCTTAGCTAACTATGGCTACACCTTC
>TRBV5-6|.|TRBJ2-1|.
CASSLTSPAEQFF
TGTGCCAGCAGCTTGACTAGTCCGGCTGAGCAGTTCTTC
>TRBV9|.|TRBJ1-6|.
CASSHLDRPKRSPLHF
TGTGCCAGCAGCCACCTGGACAGACCCAAAAGATCACCCCTCCACTTT
>TRBV6-2/TRBV6-3|TRBD1|TRBJ2-2|.
CASSPGQGNTGELFF
TGTGCCAGCAGTCCGGGACAGGGAAACACCGGGGAGCTGTTTTTT
>TRBV5-1|TRBD1|TRBJ2-6|.
CASSTGQGITGANVLTF
TGCGCCAGCAGCACCGGACAGGGCATAACTGGGGCCAACGTCCTGACTTTC
>TRBV10-1|.|TRBJ2-5|.
CASSESWSSQETQYF
TGCGCCAGCAGTGAGTCGTGGTCAAGCCAAGAGACCCAGTACTTC
>TRBV14|.|TRBJ1-5|.
CASSRPHRVSSNQPQHF
TGTGCCAGCAGCCGCCCCCACAGGGTTAGTAGCAACCAGCCCCAGCATTTT
>TRBV30|TRBD2|TRBJ2-1|.
CAWSVVLAGEQFF
TGTGCCTGGAGTGTCGTTCTAGCGGGCGAGCAGTTCTTC
>TRBV20-1|.|TRBJ1-2|.
CSASAPGTLLGYTF
TGCAGTGCTAGTGCTCCCGGGACGTTACTCGGCTACACCTTC
>TRBV19|.|TRBJ2-2|.
CATTAPGTGELFF
TGTGCCACGACCGCTCCTGGCACCGGGGAGCTGTTTTTT
>TRBV3-1/TRBV3-2|.|TRBJ1-2|.
CASSQGQANYGYTF
TGTGCCAGCAGCCAAGGCCAGGCGAATTATGGCTACACCTTC
>TRBV9|TRBD2|TRBJ2-7|.
CASSASGRSIEQYF
TGTGCCAGCAGCGCTAGCGGGAGATCGATCGAGCAGTACTTC
>TRBV5-4|.|TRBJ2-5|.
CASSLRSTGQETQYF
TGTGCCAGCAGCTTGCGGAGTACAGGGCAAGAGACCCAGTACTTC
>TRBV5-4|TRBD2|TRBJ2-3|.
CASSLEAGVVTDTQYF
TGTGCCAGCAGCTTGGAAGCGGGAGTGGTCACAGATACGCAGTATTTT
>TRBV3-1/TRBV3-2|.|TRBJ2-1|.
CASSQAPGDYNEQFF
TGTGCCAGCAGCCAAGCCCCGGGAGACTACAATGAGCAGTTCTTC
>TRBV30|.|TRBJ1-3|.
CAWNKPGTRRGNTIYF
TGTGCCTGGAATAAACCCGGGACCCGGCGGGGAAACACCATATATTTT
>TRBV28|.|TRBJ1-5|.
CASSLGTDQPQHF
TGTGCCAGCAGTTTAGGTACCGATCAGCCCCAGCATTTT
>TRBV24-1|.|TRBJ2-2|few
CATSDPQDRSTGELFF
TGTGCCACCAGTGATCCTCAGGACAGATCCACCGGGGAGCTGTTTTTT
>TRBV27|TRBD1|TRBJ1-4|.
CASSPKPPGQRSEKLFF
TGTGCCAGCAGTCCCAAACCGCCGGGACAGAGGAGTGAAAAACTGTTTTTT
>TRBV4-1|TRBD2|TRBJ2-3|.
CASGPGLGRGATQYF
TGCGCCAGCGGACCGGGACTAGGGAGGGGCGCTACGCAGTATTTT
>TRBV7-9|.|TRBJ2-7|.
CASSPSGPVNEQYF
TGTGCCAGCAGCCCATCAGGCCCAGTCAACGAGCAGTACTTC
>TRBV18|.|TRBJ1-1|.
CASSPSGNTEAFF
TGTGCCAGCTCACCATCCGGGAACACTGAAGCTTTCTTT
>TRBV11-2|.|TRBJ2-2|few
CASSPDYFTGELFF
TGTGCCAGCAGCCCGGACTACTTCACCGGGGAGCTGTTTTTT
>TRBV12-3/TRBV12-4|.|TRBJ2-1|.
CASSLGGFNEQFF
TGTGCCAGCAGTTTGGGTGGCTTCAATGAGCAGTTCTTC
>TRBV2|TRBD2|TRBJ2-3|.
CASIHVYEREIPDTQYF
TGTGCCAGCATTCACGTTTACGAGCGGGAGATCCCAGATACGCAGTATTTT
>TRBV19|.|TRBJ1-4|.
CASSTRQQYNEKLFF
TGTGCCAGTAGTACCAGACAGCAGTACAATGAAAAACTGTTTTTT
>TRBV11-3|.|TRBJ2-1|.
CASSFPEAEQFF
TGTGCCAGCAGCTTTCCCGAGGCTGAGCAGTTCTTC